These 19 T cell receptor beta chains originate from one sample sequenced in a study of blood T cell repertoires in COVID-19. TCRdb's copy holds only in-frame clones and misses some; the assay was immunoSEQ multiplex PCR. The sample shows about 190,000 clones, around 83% of them seen only once. The sample consisted of PBMCs or T cells enriched from blood (not recorded which). These receptors were collected from a woman aged 40 to 50 in a cohort exposed to, infected with or recovered from COVID-19 (not recorded which).

The chain links TRBV5-1 to TRBJ1-4; D perhaps matches TRBD1 (6 bases). Trimming left V 4 bases short and J 8 bases short, with 18 bases between. CDR3 size: 15 residues. CDR1 and CDR2 (germline): SGHRS, YFSETQ. Here the CDR3 reads CASSPGPGTLEKLFF. The DNA of the CDR3 is TGCGCCAGCAGCCCCGGCCCAGGGACATTGGAAAAACTGTTTTTT. Full variable domain (remainder filled in from reference TRBV5-1 and TRBJ1-4): KAGVTQTPRYLIKTRGQQVTLSCSPISGHRSVSWYQQTPGQGLQFLFEYFSETQRNKGNFPGRFSGRQFSNSRSEMNVSTLELGDSALYLCASSPGPGTLEKLFFGSGTQLSVL.

The sample holds one count of this clone. In the same sample, other DNA sequences code for this CDR3. The rearrangement joins TRBV4-1 to TRBJ1-4; no definite D call. This CDR3 region has 16 residues. Trimming pared 1 base from V and 2 bases from J, leaving 11 bases between. Germline V gene sequence: CDR1 MGHRA, CDR2 YSYEKL. The CDR3, as DNA: TGCGCCAGCAGCCAAGGCCCCCGAGGGACTAATGAAAAACTGTTTTTT. The encoded protein is CASSQGPRGTNEKLFF.

This chain connects TRBV21-1 to TRBJ1-2; the table's D call, TRBD1, was not checked against the DNA. TRBV21-1 is a known pseudogene. This CDR3 contains 15 residues. The CDR3 coding sequence is TGTGCCAGCAGCAAAAACAGGGGTCCGAACTATGGCTACACCTTC. Its translation is CASSKNRGPNYGYTF.

This clone was found once. The rearrangement joins TRBV18 to TRBJ1-5; D is possibly TRBD1 (5 bases). The V end lost 2 bases, the J end lost 2 bases, and 10 bases lay between the germline ends. CDR3 size: 15 residues. Germline assignment: CDR1 KGHSH and CDR2 LQKENI. The chain's CDR3 is CASSPWGPGNQPQHF. The CDR3, as DNA: TGTGCCAGCTCACCATGGGGCCCGGGCAATCAGCCCCAGCATTTT.

J is TRBJ1-1 and V is TRBV25-1; D is unclear. V shed 4 bases and J shed 5 bases, with 17 bases lying between them. CDR1 is MGHDK, CDR2 SYGVNS, per germline. The CDR3 extends over 15 amino acids. CDR3 DNA sequence: TGTGCCAGCAGTGCTCGAGGTAGACGGGGAACTGAAGCTTTCTTT. It encodes CASSARGRRGTEAFF. The full variable domain, its missing parts supplied by reference TRBV25-1 and TRBJ1-1, is EADIYQTPRYLVIGTGKKITLECSQTMGHDKMYWYQQDPGMELHLIHYSYGVNSTEKGDLSSESTVSRIRTEHFPLTLESARPSHTSQYLCASSARGRRGTEAFFGQGTRLTVV.

The V and J genes are TRBV27 and TRBJ2-2; 10 bases agree with TRBD1. Trimming took 5 bases from V and 2 from J; bases not matched to a gene: 8. The CDR3 loop spans 17 amino acids. CDR1 MNHEY and CDR2 SMNVEV come from the germline V gene (reference sequence). The CDR3 bases are TGTGCCAGCAGTGACCGGGACAGGGGTACAAACACCGGGGAGCTGTTTTTT. This codes for CASSDRDRGTNTGELFF.

The chain carries TRBV27 and TRBJ2-3; 12 bases match TRBD2. Looked up from germline, CDR1 is MNHEY and CDR2 is SMNVEV (reference sequence). The V gene end was trimmed by 5 bases and the J gene end by 4 bases; junction bases not matched to a gene: 7. The CDR3 runs 16 residues. The DNA of the CDR3 is TGTGCCAGCAGTATCCACACTAGCGGGAGGCCAGATACGCAGTATTTT. Its protein is CASSIHTSGRPDTQYF.

J is TRBJ1-2 and V is TRBV11-2, with a weak D call TRBD1 (6 bases). The length of the CDR3 is 15 residues. The V gene's germline CDR1 is SGHAT and CDR2 FQNNGV. Trimming took off 5 bases at V and 1 base at J, with 14 bases between the two ends. CDR3: CASSLIQDSNYGYTF. CDR3 bases: TGTGCCAGCAGCCTCATTCAGGACAGTAACTATGGCTACACCTTC. Looking up the rest from reference TRBV11-2 and TRBJ1-2 gives the full variable domain: EAGVAQSPRYKIIEKRQSVAFWCNPISGHATLYWYQQILGQGPKLLIQFQNNGVVDDSQLPKDRFSAERLKGVDSTLKIQPAKLEDSAVYLCASSLIQDSNYGYTFGSGTRLTVV.

CDR3 in DNA: TGCGCCAGCAGCCAGACCGGGACATCGAACACCGGGGAGCTGTTTTTT. Its protein product is CASSQTGTSNTGELFF. The chain uses TRBV4-1 and TRBJ2-2; a weak D match, TRBD1 (6 bases). Trimming took 3 bases from V and 0 from J, leaving 11 bases between them. The CDR3 is made up of 16 amino acids. The germline V gene encodes CDR1 MGHRA and CDR2 YSYEKL.

The chain carries TRBV27 and TRBJ1-1; the D is unclear. From germline, CDR1 is MNHEY and CDR2 SMNVEV (reference sequence). The CDR3 runs 13 residues. Trimming took off 3 bases at V and 2 bases at J, with 7 bases between the two ends. This CDR3 is CASSFISNTEAFF. CDR3 DNA: TGTGCCAGCAGTTTTATCTCTAACACTGAAGCTTTCTTT.

This clone has a single count. V usage is TRBV28 and J usage is TRBJ2-1; D remains ambiguous. Germline CDR1 MDHEN, CDR2 SYDVKM. V shed 2 bases and J shed 6 bases, with 11 bases lying between them. This CDR3 comprises 14 residues. The CDR3: CASSLLQARNEQFF. The DNA of the CDR3 is TGTGCCAGCAGTTTACTGCAGGCCCGCAATGAGCAGTTCTTC.

This chain joins TRBV29-1 and TRBJ2-1; 8 nucleotides agree with TRBD2. This CDR3 is built from 14 residues. V shed 7 bases and J 7 bases; nucleotides not matched to a gene: 12. Germline CDR1 SQVTM, CDR2 ANQGSEA. CDR3 sequence: CSAAGTRIDNEQFF. DNA for the CDR3: TGCAGCGCAGCTGGGACTAGAATTGATAATGAGCAGTTCTTC.

J is TRBJ2-7 and V is TRBV5-6; the D gene is possibly TRBD1 (6 bases). This CDR3 has 15 amino acids. Trimming pared 4 bases from V and 3 bases from J, leaving 17 bases between. The germline V gene has CDR1 SGHDT and CDR2 YYEEEE. CDR3 nucleotides: TGTGCCAGCAGCCGCGGGCAGGGGCTTGGCTACGAGCAGTACTTC. Its protein product is CASSRGQGLGYEQYF.

The V and J genes are TRBV19 and TRBJ1-4, with 7 nucleotides matching TRBD1. With 6 bases clipped from V and 7 bases from J, the junction kept 14 bases outside the gene matches. This CDR3 contains 16 residues. CDR1 is LNHDA and CDR2 is SQIVND in the germline V gene (reference sequence). The CDR3 reads CASSQSARQGREKLFF. CDR3 nucleotides: TGTGCCAGTAGCCAAAGTGCTAGACAGGGTCGTGAAAAACTGTTTTTT.

The chain joins TRBV4-1 to TRBJ1-4; 9 bases match TRBD1. The CDR3 extends over 15 amino acids. V lost 3 bases to trimming and J lost 10 bases; unmatched junction nucleotides: 9. Germline-derived CDR1 and CDR2 are MGHRA and YSYEKL. CDR3 nucleotide sequence: TGCGCCAGCAGCCACGGCGACAGGGGGTTTGTAAAACTGTTTTTT. Residues: CASSHGDRGFVKLFF.

V and J are TRBV7-2 and TRBJ2-7; 8 bases line up with TRBD2. Trimming cost V 5 bases and J 7 bases; bases outside gene matches: 16. CDR3 length equals 16 residues. Germline lookup yields CDR1 SGHTA and CDR2 FQGNSA. CDR3 sequence reads: CASSPGGTGSAREQYF. The CDR3, as DNA: TGTGCCAGCAGCCCGGGGGGGACCGGGTCTGCGAGGGAGCAGTACTTC.

The chain carries TRBV11-3 and TRBJ1-1; D may be TRBD1 (5 bases). CDR1 and CDR2 from the germline V gene are SGHNT and YENEEA. V lost 5 bases and J lost 0, with 7 bases in between. The CDR3 is 13 amino acids. The CDR3 DNA follows: TGTGCCAGCAGCGGACAAGTGAACACTGAAGCTTTCTTT. Its protein is CASSGQVNTEAFF.

The CDR3 nucleotides read TGTGCCAGCAGCCATACAGGGAGTAATGAAAAACTGTTTTTT. Its protein is CASSHTGSNEKLFF. This rearrangement joins TRBV11-2 to TRBJ1-4, with D perhaps matching TRBD1 (6 bases). The germline gives CDR1 SGHAT, CDR2 FQNNGV. Trimming removed 5 bases at V and 4 bases at J, with 11 bases between. The CDR3 spans 14 residues.

V is TRBV6-4 and J is TRBJ2-2, with D unresolved. The V gene's germline CDR1 is MRHNA and CDR2 SNTAGT. The CDR3 has 13 amino acids. The V end lost 2 bases, the J end lost 4 bases, and 5 bases lay between the germline ends. The CDR3 sequence: CASSDRSTGELFF. CDR3 nucleotide sequence: TGTGCCAGCAGTGACCGGAGCACCGGGGAGCTGTTTTTT.